What follows are 19 T cell receptor beta chains derived from one specimen sequenced in a study of T cells in women clearing cervical HPV infection. Assay: immunoSEQ multiplex PCR; the TCRdb copy retains only in-frame clones and omits some. The sample includes some 14,000 clones. Source material: blood buffy coat. Receptor source: a woman aged 18-70 years with a cervical HPV16 infection that either progressed to CIN3+ or cleared (not recorded which).

Regarding this clone: Read data end 3 residues before the CDR3 end; the end is taken from the germline J gene. The chain couples TRBV15 to TRBJ2-3; unclear D gene. Germline-derived CDR1 and CDR2 are LNHNV and YYDKDF (reference sequence). The V end was cut by 1 base, the J end by 6 bases, with 5 bases between. This CDR3 contains 12 residues. The chain's CDR3 is CATSRVRDTQYF. Incomplete CDR3 DNA: TGTGCCACCAGCAGAGTTCGGGATACG.

Details on this clone: Read data end 3 residues before the CDR3 end; the end is taken from the germline J gene. The V call is TRBV6-1, the J call TRBJ1-2; D gene ambiguous. Germline V gene data show CDR1 as MNHNS and CDR2 as SASEGT. The CDR3 is 14 residues long. The CDR3 bases that were read are TGTGCCAGCAGTGGTTTCGAAAGCACAGATACC. This gives the protein CASSGFESTDT. The full CDR3 sequence reads CASSGFESTDTYTF.

CDR3 DNA (partial): TGTGCCAGTAGTATAGCCCAGAATCCCCGTACGTGC. This gives the protein CASSIAQNPRTC. The full CDR3 sequence reads CASSIAQNPRTCYTF. This chain links TRBV19 with TRBJ1-2; D is uncertain. The read gets to within 3 residues of the CDR3 end, and the germline J gene fills in the rest. This CDR3 spans 15 amino acids. Looked up from germline, CDR1 is LNHDA and CDR2 is SQIVND (reference sequence).

Concerning this clone: Read coverage stops 3 residues before the CDR3 terminus; the germline J gene supplies the remainder. The rearrangement joins TRBV5-4 to TRBJ2-1; the match to TRBD1 covers 9 bases. Trimming at V came to 4 bases and at J to 7 bases, leaving 6 bases not matched to a gene. The CDR3 contains 14 residues. The germline V gene encodes CDR1 SGHNT and CDR2 YYREEE (reference sequence). The sequenced CDR3 bases are TGTGCCAGCAGCGTGAGTGGGACAGGGAATGAG. This codes for CASSVSGTGNE. The CDR3 in full is CASSVSGTGNEQFF. Based on the CDR3 plus reference TRBV5-4 and TRBJ2-1, the full variable domain is ETGVTQSPTHLIKTRGQQVTLRCSSQSGHNTVSWYQQALGQGPQFIFQYYREEENGRGNFPPRFSGLQFPNYSSELNVNALELDDSALYLCASSVSGTGNEQFFGPGTRLTVL.

About this clone: From the germline J gene comes the end of the CDR3, since the read stops 3 residues before it. J is TRBJ2-5 and V is TRBV19, with a possible D match to TRBD1 (5 bases). Trimming left V 6 bases short and J 5 bases short, with 10 bases between. The CDR3 length is 12 residues. Germline CDR1 and CDR2: LNHDA and SQIVND (reference sequence). CDR3 DNA, as far as it was read: TGTGCCAGTAGGCAATCAGGGGAGACC. This translates into CASRQSGET. In full, the CDR3 is CASRQSGETQYF.

Comments on this clone: The missing CDR3 end, 3 residues past where the read stops, is filled in from the germline J gene. The chain combines TRBV18 with TRBJ1-2, with TRBD1 as a possible D gene (6 bases). The CDR3 totals 14 residues. The germline V gene has CDR1 KGHSH and CDR2 LQKENI. The sequenced CDR3 bases are TGTGCCAGCTTTCATGGGGGCGCGCCTCGGGGC. It specifies CASFHGGAPRG. The CDR3, in full, reads CASFHGGAPRGYTF.

Turning to this clone: The read gets to within 3 residues of the CDR3 end, and the germline J gene fills in the rest. V usage is TRBV20-1 and J usage is TRBJ2-4; 11 bases fit TRBD2. The germline V gene encodes CDR1 DFQATT and CDR2 SNEGSKA (reference sequence). The CDR3 has 18 amino acids. V was clipped by 1 base and J by 0 bases; unmatched bases: 8. The CDR3 bases that were read are TGCAGTGCTAGAGGACTAGCGGGAATACTAGGAGCCAAAAACATT. Amino acids: CSARGLAGILGAKNI. The CDR3 in full is CSARGLAGILGAKNIQYF.

Turning to this clone: The CDR3 extends 3 residues past the end of the read, so its final part is completed from the germline J gene. The chain recombines TRBV23-1 with TRBJ1-1, with 9 bases aligning to TRBD1. TRBV23-1 is designated an ORF whose function remains uncertain. V trimming: 9 bases; J trimming: 6 bases; junction bases outside the gene matches: 14. CDR3 length: 15 residues. CDR3 sequence: CARGTGGSWSAEAFF. The DNA read from the CDR3 is TGCGCCAGGGGTACAGGGGGCTCCTGGTCGGCTGAA.

On this clone itself: Other DNA sequences in the sample encode the same CDR3. CDR3 DNA, as far as it was read: TGCGCCAGCAGTGGGAAAAAAGGGACAGCCACTGACGATGGTCACTACGAG. This gives the protein CASSGKKGTATDDGHYE. The whole CDR3 region reads CASSGKKGTATDDGHYEQYF. The J gene is TRBJ2-7, the V gene TRBV10-1, with 7 bases matching TRBD1. The CDR3 end falls 3 residues outside the read, so it is completed with the germline J gene. CDR1 WNHNN and CDR2 SYGVQD come from the germline V gene (reference sequence). J gave up 3 bases and V 4 bases, and 24 bases lay outside the gene matches. The CDR3 is 20 residues long.

With regard to this clone: The read comes to an end 3 residues before the CDR3 does, leaving the germline J gene to fill in the end. This sequence joins TRBV20-1 and TRBJ2-2; D may be TRBD2 (7 bases). Germline V gives CDR1 DFQATT, CDR2 SNEGSKA (reference sequence). This CDR3 is 15 amino acids long. CDR3 DNA, as far as it was read: TGCAGTGCTAGAGATGGGGGGGCGAGAAATTCACCG. It encodes CSARDGGARNSP. The whole CDR3 is CSARDGGARNSPLFF.

A note on this clone: The CDR3 end falls 3 residues outside the read, so it is completed with the germline J gene. The chain recombines TRBV4-1 with TRBJ2-5; 8 nucleotides match TRBD1. The CDR3 spans 13 residues. Germline-derived CDR1 and CDR2 are MGHRA and YSYEKL. V was clipped by 4 bases and J by 5 bases; unmatched bases: 3. The sequenced CDR3 bases are TGCGCCAGCAGCCGGACAGGGTGGGAGACC. Translation: CASSRTGWET. The entire CDR3 protein is CASSRTGWETQYF.

Points on this clone: The read ends 3 residues early relative to the CDR3; the germline J gene fills the gap. J is TRBJ1-1 and V is TRBV7-2, with D uncertain. The V end was cut by 2 bases, the J end by 1 base, with 5 bases between. Germline V gene data show CDR1 as SGHTA and CDR2 as FQGNSA. There are 13 residues in the CDR3. The CDR3 loop is CASSLSANTEAFF. CDR3 DNA (partial): TGTGCCAGCAGCTTAAGCGCGAACACTGAA.

CDR3 protein: CASSNLDRVNSPLHF. The DNA read from the CDR3 is TGTGCCAGTAGTAACTTGGACAGGGTTAATTCACCC. The chain links TRBV19 to TRBJ1-6; 8 bases agree with TRBD1. The CDR3 end is not reached by the read, which stops 3 residues before it; the germline J gene fills it in. The germline V gene has CDR1 LNHDA and CDR2 SQIVND (reference sequence). Trimming removed 4 bases from V and 6 bases from J; junction bases left unmatched: 5. There are 15 residues in the CDR3. Supplemented by reference TRBV19 and TRBJ1-6, the full variable domain reads DGGITQSPKYLFRKEGQNVTLSCEQNLNHDAMYWYRQDPGQGLRLIYYSQIVNDFQKGDIAEGYSVSREKKESFPLTVTSAQKNPTAFYLCASSNLDRVNSPLHFGNGTRLTVT.

Details on this clone: The CDR3 end lies 3 residues beyond the end of the read and is filled in from the germline J gene. The chain carries TRBV5-1 and TRBJ1-3; D not certain. Germline V gene sequence: CDR1 SGHRS, CDR2 YFSETQ. Trimming stripped 0 bases from V and 0 bases from J, with 10 bases between. The CDR3 sequence is 16 residues long. The sequenced CDR3 bases are TGCGCCAGCAGCTTGGGGTTAGAGAGCTCTGGAAACACC. This codes for CASSLGLESSGNT. The entire CDR3 protein reads CASSLGLESSGNTIYF.

Comment on this clone: Sequencing ends 3 residues short of the CDR3 end; the germline J gene provides the rest. V gene TRBV7-2 combines with J gene TRBJ2-3, with D maybe TRBD2 (6 bases). Deletions cut 2 bases from V and 2 bases from J, with 11 bases between. CDR1 and CDR2 from the germline V gene are SGHTA and FQGNSA. The CDR3 is 15 amino acids. CDR3 in amino acids: CTSSLSGLPTDTQYF. Partial CDR3 DNA: TGTACCAGCAGCTTATCGGGACTTCCCACAGATACG. Filled out from reference TRBV7-2 and TRBJ2-3, the complete variable domain reads GAGVSQSPSNKVTEKGKDVELRCDPISGHTALYWYRQSLGQGLEFLIYFQGNSAPDKSGLPSDRFSAERTGGSVSTLTIQRTQQEDSAVYLCTSSLSGLPTDTQYFGPGTRLTVL.

Worth noting for this clone: The sequenced fragment ends 3 residues before the CDR3 boundary, so the rest is inferred from the germline J gene. The rearrangement uses TRBV9 and TRBJ1-2; 8 positions match TRBD1. CDR1 SGDLS and CDR2 YYNGEE come from the germline V gene. The CDR3 totals 13 residues. This chain's CDR3 is CASSAYDRGGYTF. The CDR3 bases that were read are TGTGCCAGCAGCGCATACGACAGGGGAGGC.

With regard to this clone: Coverage ceases 3 residues before the CDR3 finishes, and the germline J gene fills in the end. The chain recombines TRBV5-1 with TRBJ2-3, with 8 bases lining up with TRBD2. V was clipped by 1 base and J by 2 bases; unmatched bases: 9. The CDR3 consists of 17 residues. Germline CDR1 and CDR2: SGHRS and YFSETQ. The CDR3 region is CASSLNYGGENTDTQYF. CDR3 DNA (partial): TGCGCCAGCAGCTTGAACTACGGGGGGGAAAACACAGATACG.

Concerning this clone itself: The read halts 3 residues ahead of the CDR3 end, with the missing end drawn from the germline J gene. This CDR3 is also generated by other DNA sequences in the sample. V gene TRBV5-5 combines with J gene TRBJ1-1; possible D gene TRBD1, 5 bases. The CDR3 is 14 amino acids. CDR1 is SGHKS, CDR2 YYEKEE, per germline (reference sequence). Trimming removed 5 bases at V and 4 bases at J, with 15 bases between. The sequenced part of the CDR3 DNA is TGTGCCAGCAGATCTCGTACGGGGGGCACTGAA. This translates into CASRSRTGGTE. The CDR3, in full, reads CASRSRTGGTEAFF.

As concerns this clone: Sequencing ends 3 residues short of the CDR3 end; the germline J gene provides the rest. The V gene is TRBV6-2 or TRBV6-3, the J gene TRBJ2-1, with TRBD2 identical over 14 bases. With 5 bases clipped from V and 5 bases from J, the junction kept 8 bases outside the gene matches. Germline V gene lookup returns CDR1 MNHEY and CDR2 SVGEGT. This CDR3 has 17 amino acids. The sequenced CDR3 bases are TGTGCCAGCAGTACTCCCACGACTAGCGGGGGGGACAATGAG. This translates into CASSTPTTSGGDNE. The whole CDR3 sequence reads CASSTPTTSGGDNEQFF.